Listed below are T cell receptor beta chains from one sample, sequenced in a study of blood T cell repertoires in COVID-19. Profiling relied on immunoSEQ multiplex PCR, and the TCRdb table lists in-frame clones only, not all of them. The data hold around 250,000 clones, with about 88% observed a single time. Sequenced material: peripheral blood. Receptors originate from a woman in her 70s with active or convalescent COVID-19. Both conserved end residues are part of each CDR3. The D gene is left open where the match is weak. Only some rows state a clone size, as once, few, many or a class for expanded clones.

16,-,-,TRBV21-1,TRBJ1-1,CASQRRGGPENTEAFF,TGTGCCAGCCAACGAAGGGGGGGCCCAGAGAACACTGAAGCTTTCTTT
17,-,TRBD1,TRBV6-2/TRBV6-3,TRBJ1-4,CASSYRTGDYLNEKLFF,TGTGCCAGCAGCTATCGCACAGGGGATTACCTAAACGAAAAACTGTTTTTT
13,-,-,TRBV6-6,TRBJ1-5,CASTPGTIQPQHF,TGTGCCAGCACCCCCGGGACAATTCAGCCCCAGCATTTT
18,-,TRBD1,TRBV28,TRBJ1-4,CASSFRGQGRLSAEKLFF,TGTGCCAGCAGTTTCCGGGGACAGGGGAGGCTTTCTGCTGAAAAACTGTTTTTT
14,-,TRBD1,TRBV11-2,TRBJ1-2,CASSSRDRAYGYTF,TGTGCCAGCAGCTCCCGGGACAGGGCATATGGCTACACCTTC
13,few,TRBD1,TRBV18,TRBJ1-1,CASSRETGGEAFF,TGTGCCAGCTCACGGGAAACAGGGGGAGAAGCTTTCTTT
13,-,-,TRBV7-2,TRBJ1-2,CASTSLSPNGYTF,TGTGCCAGCACCTCCCTATCGCCTAATGGCTACACCTTC
16,-,TRBD1,TRBV18,TRBJ2-7,CASSIAGTGGFYEQYF,TGTGCCAGCTCAATCGCCGGGACAGGGGGTTTCTACGAGCAGTACTTC
14,-,TRBD1,TRBV5-4,TRBJ1-2,CASNPGQSNYGYTF,TGTGCCAGCAACCCGGGACAGTCTAACTATGGCTACACCTTC
13,-,TRBD2,TRBV5-4,TRBJ2-1,CASTPGGEDEQFF,TGTGCCAGCACCCCCGGGGGGGAGGATGAGCAGTTCTTC
14,-,-,TRBV19,TRBJ2-5,CASSPEGLGETQYF,TGTGCCAGTAGTCCCGAGGGACTGGGAGAGACCCAGTACTTC
14,-,TRBD1,TRBV4-1,TRBJ2-7,CASSFGTGGYEQYF,TGCGCCAGCAGCTTTGGGACAGGAGGCTACGAGCAGTACTTC
15,-,-,TRBV6-6,TRBJ1-6,CASSYAQAYNSPLHF,TGTGCCAGCAGTTACGCGCAGGCCTATAATTCACCCCTCCACTTT
16,-,-,TRBV18,TRBJ1-6,CASSTTLDSRNSPLHF,TGTGCCAGCTCAACTACCTTGGACAGCCGAAATTCACCCCTCCACTTT
15,once,-,TRBV6-5,TRBJ2-3,CASSPLVGSTDTQYF,TGTGCCAGCAGTCCGCTAGTCGGAAGCACAGATACGCAGTATTTT
16,-,TRBD1,TRBV4-1,TRBJ1-4,CASSQNIGTANEKLFF,TGCGCCAGCAGCCAGAACATCGGGACAGCAAATGAAAAACTGTTTTTT
15,-,-,TRBV5-1,TRBJ2-1,CASSSQGSTFDEQFF,TGCGCCAGCAGCTCACAGGGTAGCACCTTCGATGAGCAGTTCTTC
13,-,-,TRBV7-9,TRBJ1-6,CASSLVYNSPLHF,TGTGCCAGCAGCTTAGTATATAATTCACCCCTCCACTTT
15,-,TRBD1,TRBV6-5,TRBJ1-5,CASSLGQVNNQPQHF,TGTGCCAGCAGCCTGGGACAGGTAAACAATCAGCCCCAGCATTTT
14,-,TRBD1,TRBV11-2,TRBJ1-1,CASSLLQGSTEAFF,TGTGCCAGCAGCTTACTACAGGGGTCGACTGAAGCTTTCTTT
11,-,-,TRBV27,TRBJ1-1,CASTSFTEAFF,TGTGCCAGCACCTCCTTTACTGAAGCTTTCTTT
14,-,TRBD2,TRBV24-1,TRBJ2-5,CATSDLRGGETQYF,TGTGCCACCAGTGATTTGCGGGGGGGGGAGACCCAGTACTTC
16,few,TRBD1,TRBV11-3,TRBJ2-7,CASSKGAGTGAYEQYF,TGTGCCAGCAGCAAGGGGGCCGGGACAGGGGCCTACGAGCAGTACTTC
13,-,TRBD1,TRBV12-3/TRBV12-4,TRBJ1-5,CASTTGRHQPQHF,TGTGCCAGCACGACAGGGCGACATCAGCCCCAGCATTTT
13,-,-,TRBV6-5,TRBJ1-2,CATAREGDYGYTF,TGTGCCACCGCAAGGGAGGGCGACTATGGCTACACCTTC
13,once,-,TRBV29-1,TRBJ2-1,CSVPKSSYNEQFF,TGCAGCGTTCCCAAGAGCTCCTACAATGAGCAGTTCTTC
12,-,-,TRBV2,TRBJ2-7,CASSPGFYEQYF,TGTGCCAGCAGTCCGGGATTCTACGAGCAGTACTTC
13,-,-,TRBV7-3,TRBJ1-4,CASSLLYGEKLFF,TGTGCCAGCAGCTTATTATACGGTGAAAAACTGTTTTTT
13,-,-,TRBV4-3,TRBJ2-3,CASSQDSTDTQYF,TGCGCCAGCAGCCAAGACTCCACAGATACGCAGTATTTT
12,-,-,TRBV19,TRBJ1-1,CASTGQYTEAFF,TGTGCCAGTACCGGACAGTACACTGAAGCTTTCTTT